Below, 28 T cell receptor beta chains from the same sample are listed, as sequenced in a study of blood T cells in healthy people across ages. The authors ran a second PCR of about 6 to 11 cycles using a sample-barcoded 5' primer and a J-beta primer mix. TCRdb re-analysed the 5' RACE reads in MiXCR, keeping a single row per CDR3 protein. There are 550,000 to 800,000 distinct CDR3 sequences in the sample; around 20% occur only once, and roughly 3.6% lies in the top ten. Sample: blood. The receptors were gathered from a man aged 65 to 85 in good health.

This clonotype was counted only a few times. In DNA, the CDR3 is TGTGCCACAGCCAAAACCGGAGAGACCCAGTACTTC. Encoded protein: CATAKTGETQYF. This sequence joins TRBV24-1 and TRBJ2-5; D is unresolved. The CDR3 covers 12 residues. From germline, CDR1 is KGHDR and CDR2 SFDVKD. Trimming shortened V by 10 bases and J by 4 bases, and 12 bases separated the two germline ends.

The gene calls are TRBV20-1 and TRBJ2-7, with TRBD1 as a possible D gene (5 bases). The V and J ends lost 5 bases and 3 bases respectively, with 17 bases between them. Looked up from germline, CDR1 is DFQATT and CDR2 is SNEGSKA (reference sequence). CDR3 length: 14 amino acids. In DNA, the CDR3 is TGCAGTGCTCCAGCTTTGACCCAGGGCTACGAGCAGTACTTC. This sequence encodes CSAPALTQGYEQYF.

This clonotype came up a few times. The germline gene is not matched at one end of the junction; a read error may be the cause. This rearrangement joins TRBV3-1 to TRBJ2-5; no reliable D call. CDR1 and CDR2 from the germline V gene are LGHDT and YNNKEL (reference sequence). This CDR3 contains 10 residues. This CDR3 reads CASSRVPVLF. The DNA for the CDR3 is TGTGCCAGCAGCCGAGTTCCCGTCTTATTC.

The CDR3 loop is CSASKDLLGQYF. CDR3 bases: TGCAGTGCTAGTAAGGACCTCCTAGGACAGTACTTC. V is TRBV20-1 and J is TRBJ2-7; no reliable D call. Germline V gene sequence: CDR1 DFQATT, CDR2 SNEGSKA (reference sequence). Trimming took off 3 bases at V and 10 bases at J, with 16 bases between the two ends. CDR3 length: 12 amino acids.

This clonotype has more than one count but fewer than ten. The CDR3 region has the DNA TGTGCCAGCAGCTTGGTTGAGGGGGTAAGGGAAAAACTGTTTTTT. Its protein is CASSLVEGVREKLFF. The chain joins TRBV5-5 to TRBJ1-4, with D possibly TRBD1 on 6 matching bases. V lost 0 bases and J 8 bases, leaving 14 bases between the germline ends. CDR3 length equals 15 residues. Per germline, CDR1 SGHKS and CDR2 YYEKEE (reference sequence).

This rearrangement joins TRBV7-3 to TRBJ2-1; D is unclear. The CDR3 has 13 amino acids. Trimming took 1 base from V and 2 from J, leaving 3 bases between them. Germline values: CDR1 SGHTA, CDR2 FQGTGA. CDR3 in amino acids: CASSLNTYNEQFF. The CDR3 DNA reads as TGTGCCAGCAGCTTAAATACCTACAATGAGCAGTTCTTC. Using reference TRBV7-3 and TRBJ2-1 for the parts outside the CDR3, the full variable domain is GAGVSQTPSNKVTEKGKYVELRCDPISGHTALYWYRQSLGQGPEFLIYFQGTGAADDSGLPNDRFFAVRPEGSVSTLKIQRTERGDSAVYLCASSLNTYNEQFFGPGTRLTVL.

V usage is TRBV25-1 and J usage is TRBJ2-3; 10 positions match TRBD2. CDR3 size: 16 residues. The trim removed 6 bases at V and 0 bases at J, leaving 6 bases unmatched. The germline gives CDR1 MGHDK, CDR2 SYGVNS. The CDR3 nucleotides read TGTGCCAGCAGCGCCGGACTAGCGGCAAGCACAGATACGCAGTATTTT. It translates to CASSAGLAASTDTQYF.

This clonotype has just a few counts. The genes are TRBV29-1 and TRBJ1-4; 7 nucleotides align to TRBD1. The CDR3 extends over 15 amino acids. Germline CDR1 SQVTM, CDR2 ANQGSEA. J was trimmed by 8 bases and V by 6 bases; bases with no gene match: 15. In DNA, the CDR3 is TGCAGCGTCACCGGAGGTGCAGGGGGTGTAGAAAAACTGTTTTTT. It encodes CSVTGGAGGVEKLFF.

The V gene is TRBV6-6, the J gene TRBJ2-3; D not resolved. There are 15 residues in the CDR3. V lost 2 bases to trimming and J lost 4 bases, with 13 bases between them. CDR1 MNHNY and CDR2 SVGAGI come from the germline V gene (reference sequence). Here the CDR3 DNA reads TGTGCCAGCAGTTACCCAGCGATTGGCGCAGATACGCAGTATTTT. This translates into CASSYPAIGADTQYF.

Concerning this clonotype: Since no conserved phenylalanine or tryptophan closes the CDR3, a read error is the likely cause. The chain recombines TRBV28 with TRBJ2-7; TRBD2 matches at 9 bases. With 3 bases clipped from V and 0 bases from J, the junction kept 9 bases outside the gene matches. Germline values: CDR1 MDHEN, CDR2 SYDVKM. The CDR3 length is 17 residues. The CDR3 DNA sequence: TGTGCCAGCAGTTTGTCTCTAGCGGGGAAGAGCTCCTACGAGCAGTACTCC. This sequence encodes CASSLSLAGKSSYEQYS.

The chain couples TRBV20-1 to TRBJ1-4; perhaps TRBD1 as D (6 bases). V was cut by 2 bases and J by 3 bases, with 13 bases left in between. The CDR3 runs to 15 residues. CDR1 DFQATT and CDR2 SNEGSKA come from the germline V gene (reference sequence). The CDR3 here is CSARRTESPNEKLFF. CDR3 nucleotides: TGCAGTGCTAGAAGGACAGAGAGTCCTAATGAAAAACTGTTTTTT.

As DNA, the CDR3 is TGCAGCGCCGAGGGGGGAGGCAAAGAGACCCAGTACTTC. This codes for CSAEGGGKETQYF. The V call is TRBV29-1, the J call TRBJ2-5; perhaps D is TRBD1 or TRBD2 (6 bases each). The CDR3 has 13 residues. V gave up 7 bases and J gave up 3 bases, with 15 bases separating them. Germline V gene lookup returns CDR1 SQVTM and CDR2 ANQGSEA.

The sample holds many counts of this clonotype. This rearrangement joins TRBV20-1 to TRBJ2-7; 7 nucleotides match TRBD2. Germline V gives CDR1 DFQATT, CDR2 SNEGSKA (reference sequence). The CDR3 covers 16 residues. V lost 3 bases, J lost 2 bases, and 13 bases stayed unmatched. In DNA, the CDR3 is TGCAGTGCTAGCGAATTTGGGGGGGGTCAGGCCTACGAGCAGTACTTC. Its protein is CSASEFGGGQAYEQYF.

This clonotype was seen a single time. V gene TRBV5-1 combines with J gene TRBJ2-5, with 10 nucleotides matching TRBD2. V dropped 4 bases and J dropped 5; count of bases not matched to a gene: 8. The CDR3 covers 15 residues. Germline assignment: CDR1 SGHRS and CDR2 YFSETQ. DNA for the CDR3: TGCGCCAGCAGCCCCGGACTAGCGGTGCGGGAGACCCAGTACTTC. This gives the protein CASSPGLAVRETQYF.

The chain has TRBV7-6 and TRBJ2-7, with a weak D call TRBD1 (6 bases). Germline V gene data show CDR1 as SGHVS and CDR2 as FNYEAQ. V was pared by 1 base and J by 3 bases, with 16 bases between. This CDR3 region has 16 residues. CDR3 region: CASSLGPPGQNYEQYF. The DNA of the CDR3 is TGTGCCAGCAGCTTAGGCCCCCCCGGACAGAACTACGAGCAGTACTTC.

DNA of the CDR3: TGTGCCAGCAGCCAATTAGGGGGTGCGCCCCAGCATTTT. The encoded protein is CASSQLGGAPQHF. This chain joins TRBV3-1 and TRBJ1-5, with D possibly being TRBD1 (6 bases). The germline CDR1 and CDR2 sequences are LGHDT and YNNKEL (reference sequence). The V gene lost 2 bases and the J gene lost 9 bases, with 11 bases spanning the gap. The CDR3 length is 13 residues.

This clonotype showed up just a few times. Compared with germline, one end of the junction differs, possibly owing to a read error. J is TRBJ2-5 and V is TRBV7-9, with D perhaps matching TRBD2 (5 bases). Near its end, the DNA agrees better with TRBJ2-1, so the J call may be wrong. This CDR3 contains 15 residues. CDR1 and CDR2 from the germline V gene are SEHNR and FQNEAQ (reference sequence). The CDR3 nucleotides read TGTGCCAGCAGCCTTGGACTTATAGGTGCCAATCAGCAGTTCTTC. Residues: CASSLGLIGANQQFF.

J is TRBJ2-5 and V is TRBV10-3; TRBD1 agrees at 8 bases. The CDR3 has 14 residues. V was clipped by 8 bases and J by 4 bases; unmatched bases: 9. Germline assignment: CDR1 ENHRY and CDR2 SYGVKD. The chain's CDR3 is CAIGGDRGGETQYF. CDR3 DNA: TGTGCCATCGGCGGTGACAGGGGCGGAGAGACCCAGTACTTC.

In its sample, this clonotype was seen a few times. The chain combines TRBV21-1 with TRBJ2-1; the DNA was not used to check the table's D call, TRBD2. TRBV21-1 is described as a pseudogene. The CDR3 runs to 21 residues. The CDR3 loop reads CASSLGLVASKAESSYNEQFF. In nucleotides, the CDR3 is TGTGCCAGCAGCTTGGGCTTGGTGGCTAGTAAAGCAGAGAGCTCCTACAATGAGCAGTTCTTC.

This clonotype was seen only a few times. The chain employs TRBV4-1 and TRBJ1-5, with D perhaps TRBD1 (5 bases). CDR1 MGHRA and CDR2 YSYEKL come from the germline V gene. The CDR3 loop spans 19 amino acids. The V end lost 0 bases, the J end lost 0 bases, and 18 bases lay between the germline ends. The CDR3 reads CASSQDSPAGGYSNQPQHF. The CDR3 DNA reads TGCGCCAGCAGCCAAGATTCGCCAGCGGGGGGATATAGCAATCAGCCCCAGCATTTT.

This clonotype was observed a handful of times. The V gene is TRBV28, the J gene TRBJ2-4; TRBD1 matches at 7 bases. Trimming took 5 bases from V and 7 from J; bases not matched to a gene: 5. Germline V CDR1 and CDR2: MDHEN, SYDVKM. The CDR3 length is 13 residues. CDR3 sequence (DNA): TGTGCCAGCAGTCGGGACAGTTTTAACATTCAGTACTTC. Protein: CASSRDSFNIQYF.

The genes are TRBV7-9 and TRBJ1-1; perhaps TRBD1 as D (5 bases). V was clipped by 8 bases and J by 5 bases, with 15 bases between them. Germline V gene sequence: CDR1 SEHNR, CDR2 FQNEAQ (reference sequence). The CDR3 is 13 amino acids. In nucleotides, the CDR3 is TGTGCCAGCTCCCATGGGGGTGCGACTGAAGCTTTCTTT. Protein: CASSHGGATEAFF.

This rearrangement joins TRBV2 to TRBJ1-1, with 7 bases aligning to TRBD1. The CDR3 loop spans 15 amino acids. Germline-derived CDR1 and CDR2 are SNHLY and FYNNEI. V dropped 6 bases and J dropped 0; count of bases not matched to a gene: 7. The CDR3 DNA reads TGTGCCAGCAGAAGGGACAGCCTAATGAACACTGAAGCTTTCTTT. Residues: CASRRDSLMNTEAFF.

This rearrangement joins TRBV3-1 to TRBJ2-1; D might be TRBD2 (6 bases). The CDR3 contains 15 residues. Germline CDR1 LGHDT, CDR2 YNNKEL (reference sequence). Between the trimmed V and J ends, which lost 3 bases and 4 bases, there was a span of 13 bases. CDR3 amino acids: CASSQHGGGYNEQFF. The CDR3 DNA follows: TGTGCCAGCAGCCAGCATGGGGGAGGATACAATGAGCAGTTCTTC.

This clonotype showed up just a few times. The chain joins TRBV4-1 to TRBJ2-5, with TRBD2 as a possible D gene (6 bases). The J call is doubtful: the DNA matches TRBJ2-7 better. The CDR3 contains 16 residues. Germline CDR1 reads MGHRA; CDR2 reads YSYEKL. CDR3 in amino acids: CASSQEMSGRTYEQYF. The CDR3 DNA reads TGCGCCAGCAGCCAAGAGATGAGCGGGCGGACCTACGAGCAGTACTTC.

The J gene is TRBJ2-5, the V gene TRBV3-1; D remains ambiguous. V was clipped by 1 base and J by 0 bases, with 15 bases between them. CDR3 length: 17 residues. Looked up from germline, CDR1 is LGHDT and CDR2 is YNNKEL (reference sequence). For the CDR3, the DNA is TGTGCCAGCAGCCAAGGTTGGAAGCTAGGGAACCAAGAGACCCAGTACTTC. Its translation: CASSQGWKLGNQETQYF.

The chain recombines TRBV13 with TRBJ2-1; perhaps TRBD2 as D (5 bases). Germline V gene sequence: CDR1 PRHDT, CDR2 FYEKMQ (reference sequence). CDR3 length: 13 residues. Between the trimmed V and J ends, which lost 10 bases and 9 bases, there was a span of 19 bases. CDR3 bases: TGTGCCACACTAGACGCCCTAGTCGCTGAGCAGTTCTTC. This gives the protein CATLDALVAEQFF.

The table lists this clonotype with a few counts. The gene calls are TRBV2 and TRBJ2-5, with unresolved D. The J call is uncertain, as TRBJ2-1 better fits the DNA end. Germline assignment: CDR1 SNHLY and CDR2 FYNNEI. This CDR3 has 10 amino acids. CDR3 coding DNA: TGTGCCAGCAGTTACTTTGAGCAGTTCTTC. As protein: CASSYFEQFF.